This TCR beta chain appears in the sequencing data of a study of patients and donors after allogeneic stem cell transplantation. Each CDR3 protein gets one entry after TCRdb re-called the RT-PCR reads with MiXCR. The table includes some 880,000 distinct CDR3 sequences, 15% to 20% detected once. In germline, CDR1 is SGDLS, CDR2 YYNGEE. CDR3 length: 14 residues. V was pared by 0 bases and J by 4 bases, with 8 bases between. This clonotype has at least ten counts. The sequence came from a human donor who was either an allogeneic HSCT recipient or a stem cell or donor lymphocyte infusion donor (not recorded which). It is not recorded whose cells these are; they may come from a transplant donor. Sequencing input: blood, either unsorted or a sorted T cell fraction (not recorded which). This chain links TRBV9 with TRBJ1-3; D possibly corresponds to TRBD1 (5 bases). CDR3 nucleotides: TGTGCCAGCAGCGTAGGGGGCGAGGGAAACACCATATATTTT. It specifies CASSVGGEGNTIYF.